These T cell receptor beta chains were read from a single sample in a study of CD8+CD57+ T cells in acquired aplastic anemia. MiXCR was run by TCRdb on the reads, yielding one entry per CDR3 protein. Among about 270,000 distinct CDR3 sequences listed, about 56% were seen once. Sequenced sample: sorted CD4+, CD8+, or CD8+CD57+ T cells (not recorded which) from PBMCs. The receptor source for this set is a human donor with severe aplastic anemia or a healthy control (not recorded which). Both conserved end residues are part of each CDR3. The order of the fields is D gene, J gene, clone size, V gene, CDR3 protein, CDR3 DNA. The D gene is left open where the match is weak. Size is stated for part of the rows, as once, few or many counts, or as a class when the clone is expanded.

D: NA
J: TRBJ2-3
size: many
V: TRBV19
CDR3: CASGSGYTSTDTQYF
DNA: TGTGCCAGCGGTTCAGGGTATACTAGCACAGATACGCAGTATTTT

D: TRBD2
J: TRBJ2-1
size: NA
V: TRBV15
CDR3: CATSNEGLAGGLGTYNEQFF
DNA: TGTGCCACCAGCAACGAGGGACTAGCGGGAGGGCTCGGTACCTACAATGAGCAGTTCTTC

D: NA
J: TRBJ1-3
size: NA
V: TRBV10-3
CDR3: CAISESGSGETIYF
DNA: TGTGCCATCAGTGAGTCCGGATCAGGAGAGACCATATATTTT

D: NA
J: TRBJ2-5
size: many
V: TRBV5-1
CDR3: CASSLAQGLLETQYF
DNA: TGCGCCAGCAGCTTGGCACAGGGTTTATTAGAGACCCAGTACTTC

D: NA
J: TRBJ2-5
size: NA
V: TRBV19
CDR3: CASSDLEGQETQYF
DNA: TGTGCCAGTAGTGACCTGGAGGGCCAAGAGACCCAGTACTTC

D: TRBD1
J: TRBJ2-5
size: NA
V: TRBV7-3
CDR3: CASSSTGGAETQYF
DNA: TGTGCCAGCAGCTCGACAGGGGGAGCGGAGACCCAGTACTTC

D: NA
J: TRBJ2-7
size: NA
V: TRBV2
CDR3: CASSEDTYEQYF
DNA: TGTGCCAGCAGTGAAGACACTTACGAGCAGTACTTC

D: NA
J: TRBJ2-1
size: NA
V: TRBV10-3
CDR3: CAIRRTFSSYNEQFF
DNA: TGTGCCATCAGACGGACATTTTCCTCCTACAATGAGCAGTTCTTC

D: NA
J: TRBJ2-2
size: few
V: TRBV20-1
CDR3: CSAREGYRGNTGELFF
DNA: TGCAGTGCTAGAGAGGGTTATCGGGGTAACACCGGGGAGCTGTTTTTT

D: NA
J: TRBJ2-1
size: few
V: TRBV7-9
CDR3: CASSFYGGNYNEQFF
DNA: TGTGCCAGCAGCTTTTACGGGGGAAACTACAATGAGCAGTTCTTC

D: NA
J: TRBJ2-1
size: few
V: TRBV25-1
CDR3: CASSETGTLTRNEQFF
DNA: TGTGCCAGCAGTGAAACCGGGACCCTTACCCGCAATGAGCAGTTCTTC

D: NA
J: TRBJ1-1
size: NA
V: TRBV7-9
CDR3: CASSVALNTEAFF
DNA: TGTGCCAGCAGCGTGGCCCTGAACACTGAAGCTTTCTTT

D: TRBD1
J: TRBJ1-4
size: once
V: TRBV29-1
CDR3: CSAGGQRLFF
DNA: TGCAGCGCTGGGGGACAGAGACTGTTTTTT

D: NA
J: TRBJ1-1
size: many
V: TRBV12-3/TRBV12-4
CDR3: CASSLGAAAFF
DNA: TGTGCCAGCAGTTTGGGGGCCGCTGCTTTCTTT

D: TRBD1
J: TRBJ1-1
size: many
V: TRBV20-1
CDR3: CSAPADRGNTEAFF
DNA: TGCAGTGCTCCTGCCGACAGGGGGAACACTGAAGCTTTCTTT

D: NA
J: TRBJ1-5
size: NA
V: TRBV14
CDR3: CASSHTGRNQPQHF
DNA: TGTGCCAGCAGCCATACAGGGCGCAATCAGCCCCAGCATTTT

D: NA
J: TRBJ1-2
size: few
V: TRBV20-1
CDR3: CSASSRGGNYGYTF
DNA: TGCAGTGCTAGTAGCAGGGGTGGCAACTATGGCTACACCTTC

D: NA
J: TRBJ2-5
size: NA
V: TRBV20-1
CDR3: CSARANGGETQYF
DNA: TGCAGTGCTAGAGCTAATGGGGGAGAGACCCAGTACTTC

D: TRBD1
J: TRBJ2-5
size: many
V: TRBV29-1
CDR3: CSAYRGPETQYF
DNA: TGCAGCGCGTACAGGGGGCCAGAGACCCAGTACTTC

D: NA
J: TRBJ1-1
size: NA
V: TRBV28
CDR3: CATSSRALGEAFF
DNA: TGTGCCACTTCGAGTCGGGCTTTGGGAGAAGCTTTCTTT

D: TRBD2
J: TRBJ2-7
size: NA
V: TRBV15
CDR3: CATSGTSGTPLQAYEQYF
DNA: TGTGCCACCAGCGGGACTAGCGGGACACCTCTCCAGGCCTACGAGCAGTACTTC

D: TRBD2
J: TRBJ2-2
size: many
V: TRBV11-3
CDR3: CASSLSPGGPLTGELFF
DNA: TGTGCCAGCAGCTTATCCCCGGGGGGGCCTCTCACCGGGGAGCTGTTTTTT

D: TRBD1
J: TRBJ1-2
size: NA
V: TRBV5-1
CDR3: CASSAGGQGTAGYTF
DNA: TGCGCCAGCAGCGCCGGCGGACAGGGGACGGCTGGCTACACCTTC

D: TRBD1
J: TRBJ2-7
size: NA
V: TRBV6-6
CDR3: CASSVGGQSYEQYF
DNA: TGTGCCAGCAGTGTTGGGGGACAGTCCTACGAGCAGTACTTC

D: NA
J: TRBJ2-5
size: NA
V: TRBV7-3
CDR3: CACSSSPGVTQYF
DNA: TGTGCCTGCAGCTCTTCCCCTGGCGTGACCCAGTACTTC

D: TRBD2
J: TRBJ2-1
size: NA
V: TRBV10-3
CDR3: CAISPTGTSGLYEQFF
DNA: TGTGCCATCAGCCCAACCGGGACTAGCGGACTCTATGAGCAGTTCTTC

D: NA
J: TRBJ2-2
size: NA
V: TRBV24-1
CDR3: CATSDLQLGTTTNTGELFF
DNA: TGTGCCACCAGTGATTTGCAACTAGGGACAACTACGAACACCGGGGAGCTGTTTTTT

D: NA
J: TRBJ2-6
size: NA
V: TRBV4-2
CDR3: CASSQAPRGANVLTF
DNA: TGTGCCAGCAGCCAGGCCCCCCGTGGGGCCAACGTCCTGACTTTC

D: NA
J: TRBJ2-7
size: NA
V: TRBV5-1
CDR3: CASSPGVAAYEQYF
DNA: TGCGCCAGCAGCCCTGGGGTAGCGGCCTACGAGCAGTACTTC

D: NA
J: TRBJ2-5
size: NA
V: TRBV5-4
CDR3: CASSRSSSRETQYF
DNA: TGTGCCAGCAGCCGATCGAGTAGCAGGGAGACCCAGTACTTC

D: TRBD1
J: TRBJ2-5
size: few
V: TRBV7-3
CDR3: CASSRGQGKGETQYF
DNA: TGTGCCAGCAGCAGGGGACAGGGGAAGGGAGAGACCCAGTACTTC

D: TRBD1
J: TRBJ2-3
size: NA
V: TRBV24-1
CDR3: CATSDTGGTDTQYF
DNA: TGTGCCACCAGTGATACAGGGGGCACAGATACGCAGTATTTT

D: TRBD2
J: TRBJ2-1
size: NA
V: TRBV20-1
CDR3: CSASIPSGRDYNEQFF
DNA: TGCAGTGCCAGTATCCCTAGCGGGCGGGACTACAATGAGCAGTTCTTC

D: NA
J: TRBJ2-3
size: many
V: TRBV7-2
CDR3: CASSLGGVTDTQYF
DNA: TGTGCCAGCAGCTTAGGGGGGGTCACAGATACGCAGTATTTT

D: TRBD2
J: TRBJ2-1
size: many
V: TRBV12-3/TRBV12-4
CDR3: CASNKGTSGYEQFF
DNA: TGTGCCAGCAATAAAGGGACTAGCGGCTATGAGCAGTTCTTC

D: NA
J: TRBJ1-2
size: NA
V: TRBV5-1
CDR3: CASSLGDKYGYTF
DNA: TGCGCCAGCAGCTTGGGGGACAAGTATGGCTACACCTTC

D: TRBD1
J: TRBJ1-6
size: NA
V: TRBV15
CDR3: CATSRKPMGQANSPLHF
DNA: TGTGCCACCAGCAGGAAGCCCATGGGACAGGCGAATTCACCCCTCCACTTT